A single count supports the clone carrying this TCR beta chain. Its antigen is not known. The CDR3 spans 13 residues. CDR1 and CDR2 (germline): LNHDA, SQIVND (reference sequence). Trimming cost V 8 bases and J 0 bases, with 10 bases left between them. The sample originates from a study of T cell responses to AZD1222 COVID-19 vaccine. Study-wide results and limits: Seropositive at baseline were only five or six AZD1222 recipients.

Profiled with immunoSEQ multiplex PCR; TCRdb holds only in-frame clones, not every one. Of about 92,000 clones detected, roughly nine tenths appear once; the ten largest clones hold roughly 1.5%. The source of this sequence is an adult in good health. The chain employs TRBV19 and TRBJ1-1; no firm D call. The sequencing used peripheral blood, collected on day 0 of AZD1222 vaccination. CDR3 loop: CASGKPMNTEAFF. The CDR3 nucleotides read TGTGCCAGTGGTAAACCTATGAACACTGAAGCTTTCTTT.